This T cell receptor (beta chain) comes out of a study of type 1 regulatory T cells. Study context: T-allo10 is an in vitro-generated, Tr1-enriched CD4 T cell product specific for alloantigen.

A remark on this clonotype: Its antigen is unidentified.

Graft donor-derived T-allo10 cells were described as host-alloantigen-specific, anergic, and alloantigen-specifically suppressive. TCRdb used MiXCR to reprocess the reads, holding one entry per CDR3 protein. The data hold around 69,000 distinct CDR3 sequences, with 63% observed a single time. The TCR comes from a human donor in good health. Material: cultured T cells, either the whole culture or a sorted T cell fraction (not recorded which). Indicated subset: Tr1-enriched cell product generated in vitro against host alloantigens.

In DNA form, the CDR3 reads TGTGCCAGCAGTGAAGTGGGACACAGGAGCTCCTACGAGCAGTACTTC. This translates into CASSEVGHRSSYEQYF. The chain joins TRBV6-1 to TRBJ2-7; D might be TRBD1 (6 bases). Germline CDR1 and CDR2: MNHNS and SASEGT. The V gene lost 1 base and the J gene lost 0 bases, with 13 bases spanning the gap. The CDR3 is made up of 16 amino acids.